This entry lists 30 T cell receptor beta chains sequenced from one sample in a study of blood T cells in healthy people across ages. With a J-beta primer mix and a sample-barcoded 5' primer, a second PCR ran roughly 6 to 12 cycles. MiXCR, run by TCRdb on the 5' RACE reads, gives a single entry per CDR3 protein. The table records around 1,500,000 distinct CDR3 sequences, around 42% of them present only once. Specimen: blood. The receptors originated from a young woman in good health.

The CDR3 region is CSALGGRGDTQYF. DNA for the CDR3: TGCAGTGCTCTTGGGGGGCGAGGAGATACGCAGTATTTT. The chain couples TRBV20-1 to TRBJ2-3; D tentatively reads TRBD1 or TRBD2 (6 bases each). The length of the CDR3 is 13 residues. Deletions cut 5 bases from V and 5 bases from J, with 14 bases between. CDR1 and CDR2 (germline): DFQATT, SNEGSKA (reference sequence).

This clonotype has a handful of counts. This chain uses TRBV7-3 with TRBJ2-1, with 9 nucleotides matching TRBD2. The CDR3 totals 19 residues. The V gene's germline CDR1 is SGHTA and CDR2 FQGTGA. The V gene end was trimmed by 5 bases and the J gene end by 0 bases; junction bases not matched to a gene: 14. In nucleotides, the CDR3 is TGTGCCAGCAGCGCAGTAGCGGGGGCCACCCCAGGCTCCTACAATGAGCAGTTCTTC. It is translated as CASSAVAGATPGSYNEQFF.

This clonotype was counted a few times. This chain connects TRBV11-2 to TRBJ2-2; D is ambiguous. Germline V gene sequence: CDR1 SGHAT, CDR2 FQNNGV. The V end was cut by 1 base, the J end by 4 bases, with 10 bases between. The CDR3 length is 15 residues. The CDR3 is CASSLGARSTGELFF. DNA for the CDR3: TGTGCCAGCAGCTTAGGGGCCAGGAGCACCGGGGAGCTGTTTTTT.

The V call is TRBV7-9, the J call TRBJ2-1; 11 nucleotides align to TRBD2. V lost 4 bases to trimming and J lost 2 bases; unmatched junction nucleotides: 10. The length of the CDR3 is 18 residues. CDR1 and CDR2 (germline): SEHNR, FQNEAQ (reference sequence). CDR3 protein: CASSSSKSSGGAYNEQFF. CDR3 DNA: TGTGCCAGCAGCTCCAGCAAGAGTAGCGGGGGGGCCTACAATGAGCAGTTCTTC.

This clonotype came up many times. The chain recombines TRBV20-1 with TRBJ1-2; D unresolved. This CDR3 is built from 12 residues. Germline assignment: CDR1 DFQATT and CDR2 SNEGSKA (reference sequence). CDR3 amino acids: CRPPDVDYGYTF. For the CDR3, the DNA is TGCAGACCTCCTGACGTGGACTATGGCTACACCTTC.

This clonotype has only a few counts. The V gene is TRBV20-1, the J gene TRBJ2-5; D might be TRBD1 (5 bases). CDR1 is DFQATT, CDR2 SNEGSKA, per germline (reference sequence). V was trimmed by 7 bases and J by 2 bases, leaving 20 bases between them. The CDR3 loop spans 15 amino acids. Written as DNA, the CDR3 is TGCAGTGGTATTGCGACGGGTGGGGCTCAAGAGACCCAGTACTTC. It is translated as CSGIATGGAQETQYF.

This chain joins TRBV5-1 and TRBJ2-3; 16 nucleotides agree with TRBD2. Germline V CDR1 and CDR2: SGHRS, YFSETQ. With 4 bases clipped from V and 4 bases from J, the junction kept 12 bases outside the gene matches. The CDR3 covers 19 residues. The CDR3 protein is CASSPGGLAGGLIADTQYF. CDR3 nucleotides: TGCGCCAGCAGCCCTGGGGGACTAGCGGGGGGGCTTATCGCAGATACGCAGTATTTT.

Concerning this clonotype itself: The junction departs from germline at one end; a sequencing error may be responsible. The chain links TRBV3-1 to TRBJ2-1; D may be TRBD1 or TRBD2 (5 bases each). The CDR3 sequence is 13 residues long. The germline CDR1 and CDR2 sequences are LGHDT and YNNKEL (reference sequence). For the CDR3, the DNA is TGTGCCAGCGGCCAACTAGGGGACAATGAGCAGTTCTTC. This sequence encodes CASGQLGDNEQFF.

This clonotype was detected ten times or more. The genes are TRBV28 and TRBJ2-1; weak D call: TRBD2 (5 bases). This CDR3 is built from 15 residues. V lost 6 bases and J 0 bases, leaving 12 bases between the germline ends. The V gene's germline CDR1 is MDHEN and CDR2 SYDVKM. The CDR3 loop reads CASSPVAGSYNEQFF. CDR3 coding DNA: TGTGCCAGCAGCCCCGTTGCGGGCTCCTACAATGAGCAGTTCTTC.

The genes are TRBV3-1 and TRBJ2-1; the D gene is possibly TRBD1 (6 bases). Germline V lookup: CDR1 LGHDT, CDR2 YNNKEL (reference sequence). The CDR3 has 15 amino acids. V was clipped by 0 bases and J by 9 bases, with 15 bases between them. CDR3 sequence (DNA): TGTGCCAGCAGCCAAGAATGGGGGCGGGCAGTTGAGCAGTTCTTC. Translated: CASSQEWGRAVEQFF.

The V and J genes are TRBV13 and TRBJ1-4; no reliable D call. CDR1 and CDR2 (germline): PRHDT, FYEKMQ (reference sequence). The CDR3 consists of 14 residues. V was shortened by 7 bases and J by 8 bases, with 17 bases between the two germline ends. CDR3 sequence reads: CASTLGSLGEKLFF. The DNA of the CDR3 is TGTGCCAGCACCCTGGGATCTCTGGGGGAAAAACTGTTTTTT.

This chain connects TRBV7-2 to TRBJ2-7; 7 bases agree with TRBD2. The J segment lost 0 bases and the V segment lost 5 bases, leaving 10 bases of the junction unmatched. CDR1 is SGHTA, CDR2 FQGNSA, per germline. This CDR3 is built from 16 residues. CDR3 nucleotide sequence: TGTGCCAGCAGCCCCCCCTTAGCGGGTGCCTCCTACGAGCAGTACTTC. Amino acids: CASSPPLAGASYEQYF.

This clonotype was observed a few times. The chain joins TRBV6-5 to TRBJ2-7, with D perhaps being TRBD1 or TRBD2 (5 bases each). V lost 0 bases, J lost 1 base, and 10 bases lay in between. Germline V gene data show CDR1 as MNHEY and CDR2 as SVGAGI. The CDR3 length is 15 residues. CDR3 sequence (DNA): TGTGCCAGCAGTTACTCCTGGGACGTATCCTACGAGCAGTACTTC. Its translation: CASSYSWDVSYEQYF.

There are a few counts of this clonotype. The chain couples TRBV12-3 or TRBV12-4 to TRBJ1-2, with 7 bases fitting TRBD1. This CDR3 contains 14 residues. V gave up 6 bases and J gave up 4 bases; unmatched junction bases: 8. CDR3 sequence (DNA): TGTGCCAGCAGATCCGACAGGGCCCTCTATGGCTACACCTTC. Translation gives CASRSDRALYGYTF.

The sample holds many counts of this clonotype. As DNA, the CDR3 is TGTGCCAGCAGCCAAGATTTGGGGGGCTCCTACGAGCAGTACTTC. This translates into CASSQDLGGSYEQYF. The chain has TRBV4-2 and TRBJ2-7, with D perhaps TRBD2 (6 bases). Trimming stripped 0 bases from V and 0 bases from J, with 9 bases between. The germline gives CDR1 LGHNA, CDR2 YNFKEQ. The CDR3 totals 15 residues.

The chain couples TRBV6-1 to TRBJ2-7; tentatively, D is TRBD1 or TRBD2 (6 bases each). This CDR3 contains 13 residues. Trimming left V 7 bases short and J 1 base short, with 11 bases between. Germline lookup yields CDR1 MNHNS and CDR2 SASEGT. The CDR3 spells CASTGGPSYEQYF. CDR3 coding DNA: TGTGCCAGCACTGGGGGGCCTTCCTACGAGCAGTACTTC.

The chain links TRBV21-1 to TRBJ2-3; TRBD2 is taken as the D call from the table, unchecked against the DNA. TRBV21-1 is described as a pseudogene. The CDR3 sequence is 16 residues long. CDR3 loop: CASSPERVLCTDTQYF. The CDR3 region has the DNA TGTGCCAGTTCCCCAGAGCGGGTACTGTGCACAGATACGCAGTATTTT.

The CDR3 DNA follows: TGTGCCAGCATCACTCCAGGGGGCAGGACTGAAGCTTTCTTT. Amino acids: CASITPGGRTEAFF. The chain is built from TRBV5-8 and TRBJ1-1; TRBD1 matches at 8 bases. This CDR3 spans 14 amino acids. Germline CDR1 SGHTS, CDR2 YDEGEE. V lost 6 bases and J lost 5; bases outside the gene matches: 9.

Only a few counts were recorded for this clonotype. The chain employs TRBV20-1 and TRBJ2-7; 7 nucleotides match TRBD2. V lost 0 bases, J lost 2 bases, and 19 bases stayed unmatched. The CDR3 has 19 amino acids. CDR1 is DFQATT and CDR2 is SNEGSKA in the germline V gene (reference sequence). The CDR3 reads CSARDHLGLAGGTTYEQYF. The DNA of the CDR3 is TGCAGTGCTAGAGATCACTTGGGCTTAGCGGGCGGCACCACCTACGAGCAGTACTTC.

The rearrangement joins TRBV12-3 or TRBV12-4 to TRBJ1-2, with unresolved D. V dropped 5 bases and J dropped 7 bases, with 14 bases sitting between them. This CDR3 is built from 13 residues. For the CDR3, the DNA is TGTGCCAGCAGTCGGGAGGGATTTTTTGGCTACACCTTC. Translated, it gives CASSREGFFGYTF.

This sequence joins TRBV20-1 and TRBJ1-1, with D possibly matching TRBD1 (5 bases). Deletions cut 3 bases from V and 1 base from J, with 12 bases between. The germline CDR1 and CDR2 sequences are DFQATT and SNEGSKA (reference sequence). The CDR3 has 14 residues. The CDR3 sequence is CSARDGAQNTEAFF. The DNA for the CDR3 is TGCAGTGCTAGGGACGGGGCGCAGAACACTGAAGCTTTCTTT.

CDR3 amino acids: CASTPRYSNNEQFF. The CDR3 DNA follows: TGTGCCAGCACCCCCCGATACAGCAACAATGAGCAGTTCTTC. The chain couples TRBV6-5 to TRBJ2-1; D call uncertain. Per the germline V gene, CDR1 is MNHEY and CDR2 is SVGAGI. Trimming took 7 bases from V and 5 from J, leaving 15 bases between them. The CDR3 runs 14 residues.

This rearrangement joins TRBV12-5 to TRBJ1-2; D is perhaps TRBD1 (5 bases). Trimming removed 0 bases from V and 2 bases from J, with 13 bases in between. Germline CDR1 and CDR2: LGHNT and FRNRAP. The CDR3 loop spans 16 amino acids. CDR3 bases: TGTGCTAGTGGTTTGGTCTTAACAGGACCGAACTATGGCTACACCTTC. Encoded protein: CASGLVLTGPNYGYTF.

A few counts support this clonotype. V usage is TRBV10-3 and J usage is TRBJ1-1; D possibly corresponds to TRBD1 (5 bases). Germline V CDR1 and CDR2: ENHRY, SYGVKD. V dropped 3 bases and J dropped 0 bases, with 14 bases sitting between them. The CDR3 runs to 16 residues. The CDR3 nucleotides are TGTGCCATCAGTGACCAGGGTGGGATGTTGAACACTGAAGCTTTCTTT. As protein: CAISDQGGMLNTEAFF.

Only a few counts were recorded for this clonotype. This rearrangement joins TRBV30 to TRBJ1-1; unclear D gene. The CDR3 covers 12 residues. Germline assignment: CDR1 GTSNPN and CDR2 SVGIG (reference sequence). Trimming left V 3 bases short and J 1 base short, with 6 bases between. The CDR3, as DNA: TGTGCCTGGAGGCTCCAGAACACTGAAGCTTTCTTT. Protein sequence: CAWRLQNTEAFF.

This clonotype was seen more than once but under ten times. The rearrangement links TRBV12-3 or TRBV12-4 to TRBJ1-6; D remains unclear. CDR3 length equals 16 residues. The germline V and J ends were trimmed by 0 bases and 5 bases, with 11 bases remaining between them. The chain's CDR3 is CASSLAGWADNSPLHF. The DNA for the CDR3 is TGTGCCAGCAGTTTAGCGGGTTGGGCAGATAATTCACCCCTCCACTTT.

The J gene is TRBJ1-5, the V gene TRBV28; 9 bases match TRBD1. Germline CDR1 MDHEN, CDR2 SYDVKM. This CDR3 has 14 residues. Unmatched junction bases numbered 7, after V lost 4 bases and J lost 9 bases. For the CDR3, the DNA is TGTGCCAGCAGTTCGGGACAGGGTGGATCGCCCCAGCATTTT. Translating gives CASSSGQGGSPQHF. Combining the CDR3 with reference TRBV28 and TRBJ1-5 gives the whole variable domain DVKVTQSSRYLVKRTGEKVFLECVQDMDHENMFWYRQDPGLGLRLIYFSYDVKMKEKGDIPEGYSVSREKKERFSLILESASTNQTSMYLCASSSGQGGSPQHFGDGTRLSIL.

In the case of this clonotype: The junction and the germline gene differ at one end; a read error may be behind it. The chain employs TRBV20-1 and TRBJ2-1; tentatively, D is TRBD1 (5 bases). The J call may be in error: the DNA end matches TRBJ2-7 better. CDR1 and CDR2 from the germline V gene are DFQATT and SNEGSKA (reference sequence). CDR3 length: 11 amino acids. CDR3 in amino acids: CGARQYNEQYF. Here the CDR3 DNA reads TGCGGTGCTAGACAGTACAATGAGCAGTACTTC.

This clonotype was observed a few times. The chain couples TRBV7-2 to TRBJ2-7; a weak D match, TRBD2 (6 bases). The CDR3 runs 15 residues. Per germline, CDR1 SGHTA and CDR2 FQGNSA. With 1 base removed from V and 5 bases from J, the gap between germline ends came to 15 bases. The CDR3, as DNA: TGTGCCAGCAGCTTAGTAGCGGAGAGGGGCAACGAGCAGTACTTC. This gives the protein CASSLVAERGNEQYF.

This clonotype was seen a few times. The chain has TRBV5-1 and TRBJ2-1; 14 bases agree with TRBD2. After removal of 2 bases from V and 1 base from J, the junction contained 8 bases not matched to a gene. This CDR3 spans 19 amino acids. The V gene's germline CDR1 is SGHRS and CDR2 YFSETQ. The CDR3 reads CASSLIGTSGGSSYNEQFF. The CDR3, as DNA: TGCGCCAGCAGCTTAATCGGGACTAGCGGGGGTTCTTCCTACAATGAGCAGTTCTTC.